This entry lists 23 T cell receptor beta chains sequenced from one sample in a study of CD8 T cells in ankylosing spondylitis. TCRdb processed the 5' RACE reads anew with MiXCR; each CDR3 protein has one entry. In the table there are about 240,000 distinct CDR3 sequences, around 7.8% of which are singletons. Specimen: blood, either unsorted or a sorted T cell fraction (not recorded which). Receptors were obtained from a male donor with ankylosing spondylitis or in good health (not recorded which).

CDR3 in amino acids: CASSLGHTSGDTQYF. CDR3 nucleotides: TGCGCCAGCAGCTTGGGACACACCTCTGGAGATACGCAGTATTTT. The chain recombines TRBV5-1 with TRBJ2-3; D is unclear. The germline CDR1 and CDR2 sequences are SGHRS and YFSETQ. V was trimmed by 0 bases and J by 5 bases, leaving 13 bases between them. CDR3 length: 15 amino acids.

This clonotype was seen repeatedly, ten times or more. CDR3 sequence: CSAIGGTNLNEQFF. The CDR3, as DNA: TGCAGTGCAATCGGGGGAACCAACCTCAATGAGCAGTTCTTC. The chain combines TRBV20-1 with TRBJ2-1, with D tentatively TRBD2 (6 bases). CDR3 length: 14 amino acids. CDR1 and CDR2 (germline): DFQATT, SNEGSKA (reference sequence). V dropped 6 bases and J dropped 6 bases, with 18 bases sitting between them.

This chain joins TRBV6-1 and TRBJ2-1; 8 bases line up with TRBD2. The CDR3 consists of 15 residues. V shed 6 bases and J 6 bases; nucleotides not matched to a gene: 10. Per germline, CDR1 MNHNS and CDR2 SASEGT. The CDR3 reads CASRTSGTSPNEQFF. DNA of the CDR3: TGTGCCAGCAGGACCTCCGGGACTAGTCCCAATGAGCAGTTCTTC.

J is TRBJ2-3 and V is TRBV11-3; 8 bases align to TRBD1. The length of the CDR3 is 16 residues. J was trimmed by 3 bases and V by 4 bases; bases with no gene match: 9. Germline values: CDR1 SGHNT, CDR2 YENEEA. The CDR3 nucleotides are TGTGCCAGCAGCTCCTGGACAGGGTGGGGGACAGATACGCAGTATTTT. Amino acid sequence: CASSSWTGWGTDTQYF.

In the case of this clonotype: It may be a read error: a sequence one base away is much more abundant. The gene calls are TRBV20-1 and TRBJ1-3; tentatively, D is TRBD1 (5 bases). The CDR3 runs 12 residues. Germline CDR1 is DFQATT and CDR2 is SNEGSKA (reference sequence). CDR3 DNA: TGCAGTGCATCCAGGGAAGAAAACGCCATATATTTT. Its translation is CSASREENAIYF.

The chain employs TRBV19 and TRBJ2-7, with 11 nucleotides matching TRBD2. Germline V gene lookup returns CDR1 LNHDA and CDR2 SQIVND (reference sequence). The CDR3 runs 15 residues. J lost 5 bases, V lost 3 bases, and 6 bases had no gene match. This CDR3 is CASSIGLAGGDEQYF. The DNA of the CDR3 is TGTGCCAGTAGTATCGGGCTAGCGGGAGGAGACGAGCAGTACTTC.

This clonotype has just a few counts. Germline is not matched at one junction end, which may reflect a read error. The chain combines TRBV7-7 with TRBJ1-3; D ambiguous. The CDR3 totals 20 residues. The germline V gene has CDR1 SSHAT and CDR2 FNYEAQ (reference sequence). The DNA of the CDR3 is TGTGCTAGCAGCTTCCTTTTCACATTCACAGCCGACTTTAGGGGAAACACCATATATTTT. It yields the protein CASSFLFTFTADFRGNTIYF. Drawing the rest from reference TRBV7-7 and TRBJ1-3, the complete variable domain is GAGVSQSPRYKVTKRGQDVTLRCDPISSHATLYWYQQALGQGPEFLTYFNYEAQPDKSGLPSDRFSAERPEGSISTLTIQRTEQRDSAMYRCASSFLFTFTADFRGNTIYFGEGSWLTVV.

This clonotype appeared many times. The chain couples TRBV20-1 to TRBJ2-1; 8 bases fit TRBD1. The V gene end was trimmed by 5 bases and the J gene end by 6 bases; junction bases not matched to a gene: 12. The CDR3 is 15 residues long. The germline V gene encodes CDR1 DFQATT and CDR2 SNEGSKA (reference sequence). The CDR3 nucleotides read TGCAGTGCTTCCTCGGGGGCAGACAGGGGCAATGAGCAGTTCTTC. It yields the protein CSASSGADRGNEQFF.

The table lists this clonotype with many counts. The chain carries TRBV5-1 and TRBJ2-1, with 8 bases matching TRBD2. The trim removed 0 bases at V and 4 bases at J, leaving 12 bases unmatched. The CDR3 totals 18 residues. Germline V gene sequence: CDR1 SGHRS, CDR2 YFSETQ. In DNA, the CDR3 is TGCGCCAGCAGCTTGGCCCGACTAAGCAGCGGGGGTTACAATGAGCAGTTCTTC. It is translated as CASSLARLSSGGYNEQFF.

This clonotype was observed many times. V usage is TRBV30 and J usage is TRBJ1-1; D not resolved. This CDR3 spans 13 amino acids. V lost 0 bases, J lost 1 base, and 6 bases lay in between. CDR1 and CDR2 (germline): GTSNPN, SVGIG (reference sequence). CDR3 sequence: CAWSVRGNTEAFF. DNA for the CDR3: TGTGCCTGGAGTGTTCGGGGGAACACTGAAGCTTTCTTT.

In this sample, this clonotype turned up many times. CDR3 sequence: CASSETYEQYF. CDR3 DNA sequence: TGTGCCAGCAGTGAAACCTACGAGCAGTACTTC. V gene TRBV2 combines with J gene TRBJ2-7; no reliable D call. V was trimmed by 2 bases and J by 2 bases, leaving 1 base between them. The germline gives CDR1 SNHLY, CDR2 FYNNEI. The CDR3 is 11 amino acids. The full variable domain, with the rest looked up from reference TRBV2 and TRBJ2-7, is EPEVTQTPSHQVTQMGQEVILRCVPISNHLYFYWYRQILGQKVEFLVSFYNNEISEKSEIFDDQFSVERPDGSNFTLKIRSTKLEDSAMYFCASSETYEQYFGPGTRLTVT.

This clonotype was counted ten times or more. The chain employs TRBV7-9 and TRBJ1-1; a weak D match, TRBD1 (6 bases). The germline CDR1 and CDR2 sequences are SEHNR and FQNEAQ (reference sequence). This CDR3 is built from 11 residues. The V end was cut by 11 bases, the J end by 1 base, with 8 bases between. The chain's CDR3 is CASGQNTEAFF. Written as DNA, the CDR3 is TGTGCCTCGGGACAGAACACTGAAGCTTTCTTT.

This clonotype was picked up many times. The chain has TRBV9 and TRBJ2-1; tentative D call: TRBD2 (6 bases). Trimming took 2 bases from V and 0 from J, leaving 12 bases between them. Germline V gene sequence: CDR1 SGDLS, CDR2 YYNGEE. This CDR3 region has 16 residues. CDR3 nucleotides: TGTGCCAGCAGCGTGGACTACGTGAGCTCCTACAATGAGCAGTTCTTC. The encoded protein is CASSVDYVSSYNEQFF.

This clonotype was seen only a few times. V is TRBV7-2 and J is TRBJ2-5, with no clear D. This CDR3 spans 14 amino acids. The V end was cut by 0 bases, the J end by 5 bases, with 10 bases between. Germline values: CDR1 SGHTA, CDR2 FQGNSA. CDR3 nucleotide sequence: TGTGCCAGCAGCTTAGCGGATCTCGGGGAGACCCAGTACTTC. Amino acids: CASSLADLGETQYF. Using reference TRBV7-2 and TRBJ2-5 for the parts outside the CDR3, the full variable domain is GAGVSQSPSNKVTEKGKDVELRCDPISGHTALYWYRQSLGQGLEFLIYFQGNSAPDKSGLPSDRFSAERTGGSVSTLTIQRTQQEDSAVYLCASSLADLGETQYFGPGTRLLVL.

This clonotype was detected many times. The V call is TRBV10-3, the J call TRBJ1-1; 8 bases are shared with TRBD1. The V gene end was trimmed by 6 bases and the J gene end by 6 bases; junction bases not matched to a gene: 6. Per the germline V gene, CDR1 is ENHRY and CDR2 is SYGVKD. This CDR3 spans 13 amino acids. CDR3 residues: CAIRTDRVAEAFF. The CDR3 coding sequence is TGTGCCATCAGAACGGACAGGGTCGCTGAAGCTTTCTTT.

A few counts support this clonotype. The CDR3 bases are TGTGCCAGCAGCTTGTCGCGACTAGCGGGCACAGATACGCAGTATTTT. The encoded protein is CASSLSRLAGTDTQYF. J is TRBJ2-3 and V is TRBV5-5; 9 positions match TRBD2. Germline loops: CDR1 SGHKS, CDR2 YYEKEE (reference sequence). V shed 1 base and J 1 base; nucleotides not matched to a gene: 4. The CDR3 runs to 16 residues.

There are many counts of this clonotype. V usage is TRBV12-3 or TRBV12-4 and J usage is TRBJ2-3; weak D call: TRBD1 (5 bases). The CDR3 has 14 amino acids. The V and J ends lost 6 bases and 1 base respectively, with 11 bases between them. CDR3 amino acids: CASRWGRGTDTQYF. The DNA for the CDR3 is TGTGCCAGCAGATGGGGCCGGGGCACAGATACGCAGTATTTT.

The table lists this clonotype with a few counts. The V call is TRBV6-1, the J call TRBJ2-7; D remains unclear. Germline V gene lookup returns CDR1 MNHNS and CDR2 SASEGT. V lost 0 bases to trimming and J lost 2 bases, with 11 bases between them. The CDR3 runs to 15 residues. CDR3 amino acids: CASSEAPRPPYEQYF. CDR3 bases: TGTGCCAGCAGTGAAGCGCCGCGGCCGCCCTACGAGCAGTACTTC.

This clonotype was found many times. The chain recombines TRBV12-3 or TRBV12-4 with TRBJ1-1; the D is unclear. This CDR3 is 13 amino acids long. The V gene lost 4 bases and the J gene lost 4 bases, with 10 bases spanning the gap. The CDR3 DNA sequence: TGTGCCAGCAGTTCCATACTTGGCACTGAAGCTTTCTTT. Translated: CASSSILGTEAFF.

This clonotype has ten or more counts. V and J are TRBV5-1 and TRBJ2-7; D unresolved. Germline assignment: CDR1 SGHRS and CDR2 YFSETQ. The germline V and J ends were trimmed by 3 bases and 7 bases, with 41 bases remaining between them. This CDR3 region has 22 residues. The CDR3 DNA reads TGCGCCAGCAGCTCCCCACCACCGAAAATGGGATCGGCGGAACTTCGCTTCGGGGAGCAGTACTTC. Protein product: CASSSPPPKMGSAELRFGEQYF.

This rearrangement joins TRBV30 to TRBJ1-5; D gene ambiguous. The V end was cut by 1 base, the J end by 0 bases, with 7 bases between. The CDR3 has 14 residues. Germline V gives CDR1 GTSNPN, CDR2 SVGIG (reference sequence). The CDR3 protein is CAWSGWASNQPQHF. The CDR3 nucleotides read TGTGCCTGGAGTGGGTGGGCTAGCAATCAGCCCCAGCATTTT.

The chain is built from TRBV20-1 and TRBJ1-5; D not resolved. CDR1 is DFQATT, CDR2 SNEGSKA, per germline (reference sequence). This CDR3 comprises 19 residues. V was shortened by 4 bases and J by 0 bases, with 25 bases between the two germline ends. The CDR3 nucleotides read TGCAGTGCTATACCTGCGGGGAGCCGAACCACTTATAGCAATCAGCCCCAGCATTTT. This sequence encodes CSAIPAGSRTTYSNQPQHF.

This clonotype was detected ten times or more. This chain joins TRBV20-1 and TRBJ2-3; 10 positions match TRBD2. Per the germline V gene, CDR1 is DFQATT and CDR2 is SNEGSKA (reference sequence). The CDR3 covers 18 residues. The junction had 12 bases not matched to a gene; V was cut back by 1 base and J by 2 bases. The CDR3 sequence is CSARVGTSAPRVTDTQYF. Here the CDR3 DNA reads TGCAGTGCTAGAGTGGGGACTAGCGCCCCGAGGGTCACAGATACGCAGTATTTT.